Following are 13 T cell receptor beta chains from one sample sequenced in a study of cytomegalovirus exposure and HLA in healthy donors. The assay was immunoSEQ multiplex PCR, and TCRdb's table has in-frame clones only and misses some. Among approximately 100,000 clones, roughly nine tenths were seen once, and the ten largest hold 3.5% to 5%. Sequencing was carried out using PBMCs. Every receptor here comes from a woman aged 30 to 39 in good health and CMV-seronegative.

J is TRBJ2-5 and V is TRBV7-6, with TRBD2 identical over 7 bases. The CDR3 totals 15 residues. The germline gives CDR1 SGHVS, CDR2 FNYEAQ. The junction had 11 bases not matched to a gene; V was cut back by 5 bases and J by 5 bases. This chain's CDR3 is CASSQLPGGQETQYF. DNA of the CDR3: TGTGCCAGCAGCCAACTCCCGGGGGGTCAGGAGACCCAGTACTTC.

The CDR3 here is CAISELLAGEAGELFF. For the CDR3, the DNA is TGTGCCATCAGTGAGTTACTAGCGGGAGAAGCCGGGGAGCTGTTTTTT. The chain recombines TRBV10-3 with TRBJ2-2, with 11 bases fitting TRBD2. Per the germline V gene, CDR1 is ENHRY and CDR2 is SYGVKD. This CDR3 comprises 16 residues. The ends lost 1 base at V and 6 bases at J; junction bases unmatched: 4.

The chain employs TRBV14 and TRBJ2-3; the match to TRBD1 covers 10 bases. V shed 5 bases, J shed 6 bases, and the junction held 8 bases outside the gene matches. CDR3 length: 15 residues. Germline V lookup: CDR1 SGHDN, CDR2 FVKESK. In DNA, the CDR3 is TGTGCCAGCAGCTTGGGACAGGGGTCTCAGGATACGCAGTATTTT. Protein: CASSLGQGSQDTQYF.

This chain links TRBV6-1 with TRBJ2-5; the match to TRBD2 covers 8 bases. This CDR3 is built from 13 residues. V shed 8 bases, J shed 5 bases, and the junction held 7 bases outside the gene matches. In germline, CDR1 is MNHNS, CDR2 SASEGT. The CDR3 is CASLGGAGETQYF. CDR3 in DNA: TGTGCCAGCCTCGGGGGGGCCGGGGAGACCCAGTACTTC.

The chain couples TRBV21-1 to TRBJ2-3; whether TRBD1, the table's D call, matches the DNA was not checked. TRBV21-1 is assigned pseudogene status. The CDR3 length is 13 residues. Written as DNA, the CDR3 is TGTGCCAACCGGGACAAACGCACAGATACGCAGTATTTT. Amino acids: CANRDKRTDTQYF.

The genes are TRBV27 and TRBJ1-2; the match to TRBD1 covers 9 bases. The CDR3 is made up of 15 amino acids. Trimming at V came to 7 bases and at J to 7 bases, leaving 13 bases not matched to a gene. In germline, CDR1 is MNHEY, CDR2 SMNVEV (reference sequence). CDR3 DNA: TGTGCCAGCACAACACGGACAGGGGAGGTTGGTGGCTACACCTTC. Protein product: CASTTRTGEVGGYTF.

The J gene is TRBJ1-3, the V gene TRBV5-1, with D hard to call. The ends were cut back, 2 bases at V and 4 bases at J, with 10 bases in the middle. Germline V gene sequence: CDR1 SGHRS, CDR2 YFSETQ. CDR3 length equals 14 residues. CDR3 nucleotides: TGCGCCAGCAGCTTAACAGACCTAGGAAACACCATATATTTT. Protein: CASSLTDLGNTIYF.

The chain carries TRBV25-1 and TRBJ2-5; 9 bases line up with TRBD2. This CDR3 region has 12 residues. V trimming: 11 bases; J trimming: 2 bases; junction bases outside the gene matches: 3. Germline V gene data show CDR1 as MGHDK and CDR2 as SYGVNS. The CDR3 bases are TGTGCCTCTAGCGGGATACAAGAGACCCAGTACTTC. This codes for CASSGIQETQYF.

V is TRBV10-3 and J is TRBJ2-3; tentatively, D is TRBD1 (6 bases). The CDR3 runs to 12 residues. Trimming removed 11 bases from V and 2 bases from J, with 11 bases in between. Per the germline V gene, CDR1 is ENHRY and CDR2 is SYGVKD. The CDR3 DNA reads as TGTGCCGTCGGGGACAACACAGATACGCAGTATTTT. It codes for CAVGDNTDTQYF.

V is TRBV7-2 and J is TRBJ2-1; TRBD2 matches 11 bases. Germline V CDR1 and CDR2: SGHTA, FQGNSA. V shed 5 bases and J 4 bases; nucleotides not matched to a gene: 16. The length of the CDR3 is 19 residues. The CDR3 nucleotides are TGTGCCAGCAGCCCCCACCCGGGGACTAGCGGAATAGAATACAATGAGCAGTTCTTC. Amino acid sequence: CASSPHPGTSGIEYNEQFF.

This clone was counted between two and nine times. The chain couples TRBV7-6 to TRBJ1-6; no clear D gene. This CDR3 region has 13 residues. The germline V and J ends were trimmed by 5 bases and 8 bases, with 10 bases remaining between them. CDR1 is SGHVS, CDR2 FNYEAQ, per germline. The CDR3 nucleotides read TGTGCCAGCAGCCCTACTAGAGATTCACCCCTCCACTTT. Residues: CASSPTRDSPLHF.

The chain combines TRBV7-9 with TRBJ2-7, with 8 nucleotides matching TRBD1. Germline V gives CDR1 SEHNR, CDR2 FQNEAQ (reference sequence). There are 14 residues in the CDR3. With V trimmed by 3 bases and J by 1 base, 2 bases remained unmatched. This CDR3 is CASSFRDRSYEQYF. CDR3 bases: TGTGCCAGCAGCTTCCGGGACAGGTCCTACGAGCAGTACTTC.

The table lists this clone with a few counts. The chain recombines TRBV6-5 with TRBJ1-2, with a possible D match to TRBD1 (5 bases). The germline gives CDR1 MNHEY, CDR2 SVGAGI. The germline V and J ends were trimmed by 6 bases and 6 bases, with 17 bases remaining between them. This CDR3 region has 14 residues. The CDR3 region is CASSQMGGSHGYTF. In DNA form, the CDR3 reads TGTGCCAGCAGCCAAATGGGGGGGAGCCATGGCTACACCTTC.